These T cell receptor beta chains were read from a single sample in a study of shared clonotypes between healthy human individuals. Measured with immunoSEQ multiplex PCR; TCRdb has only the in-frame clones, and not every one. The sample has about 730,000 clones, approximately 72% seen once. The sample taken for sequencing was memory CD4+ T cells sorted from blood. The source of these receptors is a woman aged 25 to 45 in good health. CDR3s include the opening cysteine and the closing phenylalanine or tryptophan. The order of the fields is D gene, J gene, clone size, V gene, CDR3 DNA, CDR3 protein. A D gene is named only where the DNA matches it firmly. Not all rows give a size; the values are once, few, many and, for expanded clones, a class.

NA | TRBJ1-4 | NA | TRBV5-8 | TGTGCCAGCAGCCTAGGACATAAAAAGGAAAAACTGTTTTTT | CASSLGHKKEKLFF
NA | TRBJ1-1 | NA | TRBV5-8 | TGTGCCAGCAACGAGGGGGTCACTGAAGCTTTCTTT | CASNEGVTEAFF
TRBD2 | TRBJ2-1 | NA | TRBV15 | TGTGCCACCAGCAGAGGGACTAGCGGGAGGGCCATTGAGCAGTTCTTC | CATSRGTSGRAIEQFF
NA | TRBJ2-3 | NA | TRBV30 | TGTGCCTGGGGGGGAACAGATACGCAGTATTTT | CAWGGTDTQYF
NA | TRBJ1-2 | few | TRBV6-1 | TGTGCCAGCAGTGAATCTCCGTTAGCTAACTATGGCTACACCTTC | CASSESPLANYGYTF
NA | TRBJ2-7 | NA | TRBV11-2 | TGTGCCAGCAGCTTAGACCTGGGGTCGGGTTACGAGCAGTACTTC | CASSLDLGSGYEQYF
TRBD1 | TRBJ2-7 | NA | TRBV6-1 | TGTGCCAGCACCGGAAGGGACAGAGCCACCTACGAGCAGTACTTC | CASTGRDRATYEQYF
NA | TRBJ1-3 | NA | TRBV28 | TGTGCCAGCAGACAGGTTCGAGTTGGAACTTCGGGAAACACCATATATTTT | CASRQVRVGTSGNTIYF
TRBD1 | TRBJ1-3 | NA | TRBV7-2 | TGTGCCAGCAGCCCAACAGGGGTCGGAAACACCATATATTTT | CASSPTGVGNTIYF
TRBD1 | TRBJ2-3 | once | TRBV29-1 | TGCAGCGTCCCCCCAACAGGGGTTCCAGATACGCAGTATTTT | CSVPPTGVPDTQYF
NA | TRBJ1-4 | NA | TRBV6-1 | TGTGCCAGCAGTGTAGTGAGGAATGAAAAACTGTTTTTT | CASSVVRNEKLFF
NA | TRBJ2-5 | NA | TRBV29-1 | TGCAGCGCCAAAAGGACGGAGGACCGAGAGACCCAGTACTTC | CSAKRTEDRETQYF
NA | TRBJ1-1 | NA | TRBV2 | TGTGCCAGCAGTACGGGTAGGCTTGAAGCTTTCTTT | CASSTGRLEAFF
TRBD2 | TRBJ2-4 | NA | TRBV10-3 | TGTGCCATCAGTGGGGGACTAGCGGGAGATCGCATTCAGTACTTC | CAISGGLAGDRIQYF
NA | TRBJ2-2 | NA | TRBV7-3 | TGTGCCAGCAGCTTATACCAGGGAGGAAATACCGGGGAGCTGTTTTTT | CASSLYQGGNTGELFF
NA | TRBJ2-7 | NA | TRBV7-2 | TGTGCCAGCAGCTCCGGGACGGCCTGGGGCGAGCAGTACTTC | CASSSGTAWGEQYF
TRBD1 | TRBJ1-2 | NA | TRBV4-2 | TGTGCCAGCAGCCAAGGTGCGGACAGGGCTAACTATGGCTACACCTTC | CASSQGADRANYGYTF
NA | TRBJ1-4 | NA | TRBV7-9 | TGTGCCAGCACCCCGGGGGCGGAAAAACTGTTTTTT | CASTPGAEKLFF
TRBD1 | TRBJ1-5 | NA | TRBV19 | TGTGCCAGTACCGAGGGAGGACAGGTCAATCAGCCCCAGCATTTT | CASTEGGQVNQPQHF
NA | TRBJ2-6 | NA | TRBV11-2 | TGTGCCAGCAGCTTAGGTACGACCGTCTCTGGGGCCAACGTCCTGACTTTC | CASSLGTTVSGANVLTF
TRBD1 | TRBJ1-2 | few | TRBV27 | TGTGCCAGCAGTTACCGGGGACAGCGGGACTATGGCTACACCTTC | CASSYRGQRDYGYTF
NA | TRBJ1-4 | NA | TRBV5-6 | TGTGCCAGCAGCTTGGGTTTGCGGGGCGGTGAAAAACTGTTTTTT | CASSLGLRGGEKLFF
NA | TRBJ1-1 | NA | TRBV6-1 | TGTGCCAGCAGAACACAGAACACTGAAGCTTTCTTT | CASRTQNTEAFF
NA | TRBJ2-3 | NA | TRBV4-2 | TGTGCCAGCAGCCAGGGGCAAGCAGGAGATACGCAGTATTTT | CASSQGQAGDTQYF
NA | TRBJ2-5 | few | TRBV5-5 | TGTGCCAGCAGCTTTCAAGCCCAAGAGACCCAGTACTTC | CASSFQAQETQYF
TRBD1 | TRBJ1-2 | many | TRBV6-1 | TGTGCCAGCAGGGGACAGCTCCTCTTCGGCTACACCTTC | CASRGQLLFGYTF
NA | TRBJ2-7 | NA | TRBV18 | TGTGCCAGCTCACCCCGGCTGGACGAGAACGAGCAGTACTTC | CASSPRLDENEQYF